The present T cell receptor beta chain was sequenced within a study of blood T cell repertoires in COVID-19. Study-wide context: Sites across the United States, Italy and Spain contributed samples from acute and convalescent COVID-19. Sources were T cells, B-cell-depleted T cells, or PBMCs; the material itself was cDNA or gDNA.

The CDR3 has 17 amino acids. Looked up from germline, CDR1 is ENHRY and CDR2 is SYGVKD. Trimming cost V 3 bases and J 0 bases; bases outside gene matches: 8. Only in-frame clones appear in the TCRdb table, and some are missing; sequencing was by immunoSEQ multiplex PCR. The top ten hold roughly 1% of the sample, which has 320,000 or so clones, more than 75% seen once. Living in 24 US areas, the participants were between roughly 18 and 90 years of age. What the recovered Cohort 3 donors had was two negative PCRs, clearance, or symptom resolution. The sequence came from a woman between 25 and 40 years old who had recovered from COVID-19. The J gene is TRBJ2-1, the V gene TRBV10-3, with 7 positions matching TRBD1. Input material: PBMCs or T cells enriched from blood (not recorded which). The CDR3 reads CAISEGQATSSYNEQFF. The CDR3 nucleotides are TGTGCCATCAGTGAAGGACAGGCCACGAGCTCCTACAATGAGCAGTTCTTC.